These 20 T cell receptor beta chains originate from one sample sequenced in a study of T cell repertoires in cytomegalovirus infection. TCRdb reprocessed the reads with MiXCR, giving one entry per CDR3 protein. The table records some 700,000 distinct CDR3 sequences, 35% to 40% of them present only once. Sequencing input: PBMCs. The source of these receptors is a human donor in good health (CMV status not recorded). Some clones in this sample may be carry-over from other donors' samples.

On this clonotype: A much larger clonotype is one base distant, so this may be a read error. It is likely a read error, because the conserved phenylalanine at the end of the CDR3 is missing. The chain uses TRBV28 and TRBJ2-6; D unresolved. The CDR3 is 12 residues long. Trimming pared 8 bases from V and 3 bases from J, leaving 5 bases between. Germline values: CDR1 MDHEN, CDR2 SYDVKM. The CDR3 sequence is CASCGGANVLTL. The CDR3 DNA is TGTGCCAGCTGTGGTGGGGCCAACGTCCTGACTTTA.

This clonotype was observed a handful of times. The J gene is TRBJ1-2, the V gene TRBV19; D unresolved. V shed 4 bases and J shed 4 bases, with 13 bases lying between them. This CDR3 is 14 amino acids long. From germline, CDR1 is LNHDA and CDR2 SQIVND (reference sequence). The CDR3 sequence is CASSTHLTRYGYTF. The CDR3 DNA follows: TGTGCCAGTAGTACACACCTGACCCGCTATGGCTACACCTTC. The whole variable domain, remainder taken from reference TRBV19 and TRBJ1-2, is DGGITQSPKYLFRKEGQNVTLSCEQNLNHDAMYWYRQDPGQGLRLIYYSQIVNDFQKGDIAEGYSVSREKKESFPLTVTSAQKNPTAFYLCASSTHLTRYGYTFGSGTRLTVV.

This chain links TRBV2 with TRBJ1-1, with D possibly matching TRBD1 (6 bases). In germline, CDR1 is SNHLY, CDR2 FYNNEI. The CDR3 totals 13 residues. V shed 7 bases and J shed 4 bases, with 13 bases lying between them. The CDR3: CASKLGGTTEAFF. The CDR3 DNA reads TGTGCCAGCAAGCTCGGGGGCACCACTGAAGCTTTCTTT.

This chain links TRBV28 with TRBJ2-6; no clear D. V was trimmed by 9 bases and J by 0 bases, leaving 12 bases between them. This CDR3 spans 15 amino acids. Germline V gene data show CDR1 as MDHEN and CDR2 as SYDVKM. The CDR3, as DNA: TGTGCCAGTGATCATGCGGCCTCTGGGGCCAACGTCCTGACTTTC. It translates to CASDHAASGANVLTF.

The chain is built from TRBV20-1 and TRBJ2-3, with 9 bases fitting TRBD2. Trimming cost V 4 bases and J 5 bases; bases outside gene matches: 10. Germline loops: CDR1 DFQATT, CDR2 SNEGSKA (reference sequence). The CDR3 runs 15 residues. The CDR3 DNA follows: TGCAGTGCTAATTGCGCGGGGGGGCCGGTAGATACGCAGTATTTT. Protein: CSANCAGGPVDTQYF.

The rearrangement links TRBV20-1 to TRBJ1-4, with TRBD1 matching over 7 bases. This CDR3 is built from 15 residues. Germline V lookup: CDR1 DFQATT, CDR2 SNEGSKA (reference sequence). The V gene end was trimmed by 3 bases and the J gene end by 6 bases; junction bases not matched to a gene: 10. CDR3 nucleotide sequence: TGCAGTGCTAGCCGACTCAGGGGGTCGGATGAAAAACTGTTTTTT. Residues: CSASRLRGSDEKLFF.

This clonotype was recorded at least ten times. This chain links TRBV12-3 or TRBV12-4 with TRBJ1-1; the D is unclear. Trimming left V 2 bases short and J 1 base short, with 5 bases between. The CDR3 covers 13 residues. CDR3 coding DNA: TGTGCCAGCAGTTTATCCCGGAACACTGAAGCTTTCTTT. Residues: CASSLSRNTEAFF.

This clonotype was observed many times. The CDR3 is CASNSDGGNTEAFF. In DNA, the CDR3 is TGTGCCAGCAACTCAGATGGGGGGAACACTGAAGCTTTCTTT. The chain recombines TRBV28 with TRBJ1-1, with D perhaps TRBD1 (5 bases). The CDR3 has 14 amino acids. Germline V gene sequence: CDR1 MDHEN, CDR2 SYDVKM. V gave up 7 bases and J gave up 1 base, with 13 bases separating them.

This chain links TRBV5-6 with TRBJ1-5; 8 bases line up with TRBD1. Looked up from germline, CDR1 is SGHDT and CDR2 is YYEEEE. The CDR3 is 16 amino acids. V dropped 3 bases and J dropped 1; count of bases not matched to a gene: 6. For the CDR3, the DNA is TGTGCCAGCAGCTGGACAGGGCGAGGGAGCAATCAGCCCCAGCATTTT. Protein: CASSWTGRGSNQPQHF.

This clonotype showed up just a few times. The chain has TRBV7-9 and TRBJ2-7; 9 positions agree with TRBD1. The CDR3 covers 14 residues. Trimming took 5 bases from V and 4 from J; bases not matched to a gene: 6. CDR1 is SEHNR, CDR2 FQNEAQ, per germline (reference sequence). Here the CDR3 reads CASSIRDRAYEQYF. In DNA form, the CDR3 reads TGTGCCAGCAGCATCCGGGACAGGGCATACGAGCAGTACTTC.

DNA for the CDR3: TGTGCCAGCAGCTTAGAGGTATCAGGTTGGGATACGCAGTATTTT. It specifies CASSLEVSGWDTQYF. The chain links TRBV7-6 to TRBJ2-3; no firm D call. This CDR3 is 15 amino acids long. V was clipped by 1 base and J by 6 bases, with 14 bases between them. CDR1 is SGHVS, CDR2 FNYEAQ, per germline.

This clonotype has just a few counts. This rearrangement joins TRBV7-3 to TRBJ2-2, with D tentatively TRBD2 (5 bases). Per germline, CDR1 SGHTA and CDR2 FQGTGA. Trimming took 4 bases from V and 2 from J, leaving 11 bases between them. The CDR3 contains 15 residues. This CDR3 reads CASSSPSGNTGELFF. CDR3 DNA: TGTGCCAGCAGCTCTCCCAGCGGTAACACCGGGGAGCTGTTTTTT.

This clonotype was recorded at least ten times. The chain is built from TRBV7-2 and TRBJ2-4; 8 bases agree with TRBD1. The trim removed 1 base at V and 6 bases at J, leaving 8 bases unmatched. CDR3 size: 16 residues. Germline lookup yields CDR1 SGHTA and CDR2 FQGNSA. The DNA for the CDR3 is TGTGCCAGCAGCTTAGGTCGGGACAGGAGGGGAAACATTCAGTACTTC. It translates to CASSLGRDRRGNIQYF. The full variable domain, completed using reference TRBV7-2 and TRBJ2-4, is GAGVSQSPSNKVTEKGKDVELRCDPISGHTALYWYRQSLGQGLEFLIYFQGNSAPDKSGLPSDRFSAERTGGSVSTLTIQRTQQEDSAVYLCASSLGRDRRGNIQYFGAGTRLSVL.

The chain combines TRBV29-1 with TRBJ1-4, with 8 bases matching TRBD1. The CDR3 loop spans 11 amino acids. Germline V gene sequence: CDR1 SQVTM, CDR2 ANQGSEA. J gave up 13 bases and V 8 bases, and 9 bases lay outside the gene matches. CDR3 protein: CSITTGARLFF. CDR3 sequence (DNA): TGCAGCATAACGACAGGGGCGAGACTGTTTTTT. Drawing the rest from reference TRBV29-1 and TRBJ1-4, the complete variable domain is SAVISQKPSRDICQRGTSLTIQCQVDSQVTMMFWYRQQPGQSLTLIATANQGSEATYESGFVIDKFPISRPNLTFSTLTVSNMSPEDSSIYLCSITTGARLFFGSGTQLSVL.

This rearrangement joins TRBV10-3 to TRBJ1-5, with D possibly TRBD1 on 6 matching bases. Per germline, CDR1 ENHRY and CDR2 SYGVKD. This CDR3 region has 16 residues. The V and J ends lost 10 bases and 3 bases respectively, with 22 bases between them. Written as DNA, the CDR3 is TGTGCCACCAAAGCACCAGAAGGGGGGGACAATCAGCCCCAGCATTTT. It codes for CATKAPEGGDNQPQHF.

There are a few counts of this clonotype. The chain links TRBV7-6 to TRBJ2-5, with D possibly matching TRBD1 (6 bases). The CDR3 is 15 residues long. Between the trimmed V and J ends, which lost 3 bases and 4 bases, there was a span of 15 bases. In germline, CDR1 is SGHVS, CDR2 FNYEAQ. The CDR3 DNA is TGTGCCAGCAGCTTTCAACAGGGCGCGGGAGAGACCCAGTACTTC. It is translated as CASSFQQGAGETQYF.

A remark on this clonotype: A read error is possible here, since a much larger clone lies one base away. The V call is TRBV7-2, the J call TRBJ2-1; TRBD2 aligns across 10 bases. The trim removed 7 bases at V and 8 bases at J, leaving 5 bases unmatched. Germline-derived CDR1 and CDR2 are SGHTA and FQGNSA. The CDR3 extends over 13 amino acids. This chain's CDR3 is CASKREGLHEQFF. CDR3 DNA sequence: TGTGCCAGCAAGCGGGAGGGCCTACATGAGCAGTTCTTC.

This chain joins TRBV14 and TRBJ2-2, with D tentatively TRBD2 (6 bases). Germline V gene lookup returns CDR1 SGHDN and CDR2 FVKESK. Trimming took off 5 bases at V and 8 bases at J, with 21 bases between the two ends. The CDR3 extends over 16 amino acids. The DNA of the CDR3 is TGTGCCAGCAGCGCCCCGGCCCTTGCGGGGAGAGGGGAGCTGTTTTTT. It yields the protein CASSAPALAGRGELFF. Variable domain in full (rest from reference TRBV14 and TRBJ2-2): EAGVTQFPSHSVIEKGQTVTLRCDPISGHDNLYWYRRVMGKEIKFLLHFVKESKQDESGMPNNRFLAERTGGTYSTLKVQPAELEDSGVYFCASSAPALAGRGELFFGEGSRLTVL.

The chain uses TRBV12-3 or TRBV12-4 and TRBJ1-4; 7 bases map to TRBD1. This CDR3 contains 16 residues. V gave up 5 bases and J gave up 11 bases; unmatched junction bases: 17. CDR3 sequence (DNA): TGTGCCAGCAGTCCCCACAGACAGGGAGGAAAGGACAAACTGTTTTTT. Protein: CASSPHRQGGKDKLFF.

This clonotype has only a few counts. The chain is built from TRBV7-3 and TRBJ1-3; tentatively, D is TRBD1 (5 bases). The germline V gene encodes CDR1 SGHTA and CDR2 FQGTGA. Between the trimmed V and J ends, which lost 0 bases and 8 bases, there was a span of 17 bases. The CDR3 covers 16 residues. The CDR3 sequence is CASSLTWQGNPDTIYF. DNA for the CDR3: TGTGCCAGCAGCTTAACGTGGCAGGGTAATCCGGACACCATATATTTT. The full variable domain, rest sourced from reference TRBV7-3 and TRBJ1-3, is GAGVSQTPSNKVTEKGKYVELRCDPISGHTALYWYRQSLGQGPEFLIYFQGTGAADDSGLPNDRFFAVRPEGSVSTLKIQRTERGDSAVYLCASSLTWQGNPDTIYFGEGSWLTVV.